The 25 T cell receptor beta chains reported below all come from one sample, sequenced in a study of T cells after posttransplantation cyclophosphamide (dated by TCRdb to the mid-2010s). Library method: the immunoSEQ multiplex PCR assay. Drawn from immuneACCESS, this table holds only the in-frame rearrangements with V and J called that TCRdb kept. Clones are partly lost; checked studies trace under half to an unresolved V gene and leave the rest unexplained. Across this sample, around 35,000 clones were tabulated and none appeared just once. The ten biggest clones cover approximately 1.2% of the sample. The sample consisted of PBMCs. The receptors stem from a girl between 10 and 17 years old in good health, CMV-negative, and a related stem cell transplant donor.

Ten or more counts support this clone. The CDR3 DNA sequence: TGTGCCAGCACGGGCCCCCCGAGAGGGGATACGCAGTATTTT. Amino acids: CASTGPPRGDTQYF. The rearrangement uses TRBV28 and TRBJ2-3, with D maybe TRBD2 (5 bases). The CDR3 has 14 amino acids. CDR1 and CDR2 (germline): MDHEN, SYDVKM. V lost 7 bases, J lost 6 bases, and 17 bases lay in between.

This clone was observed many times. The CDR3 DNA follows: TGTGCCAGCGCGGAGGGAGGAGCTACTAATGAAAAACTGTTTTTT. This translates into CASAEGGATNEKLFF. V usage is TRBV27 and J usage is TRBJ1-4; D remains ambiguous. The CDR3 length is 15 residues. V shed 8 bases and J shed 2 bases, with 15 bases lying between them. Germline CDR1 MNHEY, CDR2 SMNVEV (reference sequence). Full variable domain (rest looked up from reference TRBV27 and TRBJ1-4): EAQVTQNPRYLITVTGKKLTVTCSQNMNHEYMSWYRQDPGLGLRQIYYSMNVEVTDKGDVPEGYKVSRKEKRNFPLILESPSPNQTSLYFCASAEGGATNEKLFFGSGTQLSVL.

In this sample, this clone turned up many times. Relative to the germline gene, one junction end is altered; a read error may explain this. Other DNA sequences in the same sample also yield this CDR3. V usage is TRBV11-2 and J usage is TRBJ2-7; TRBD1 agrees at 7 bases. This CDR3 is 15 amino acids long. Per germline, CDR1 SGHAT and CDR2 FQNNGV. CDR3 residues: CASSLDRGQSYEQYF. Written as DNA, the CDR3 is TGTGCCAGCAGCTTAGATCGGGGACAGAGCTACGAGCAGTATTTC.

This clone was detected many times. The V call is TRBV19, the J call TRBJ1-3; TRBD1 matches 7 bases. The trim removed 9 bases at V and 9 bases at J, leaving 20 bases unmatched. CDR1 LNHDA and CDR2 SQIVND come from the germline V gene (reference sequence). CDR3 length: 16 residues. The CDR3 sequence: CARDRGQSKGVGTIYF. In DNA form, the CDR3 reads TGTGCCAGGGATAGGGGACAGAGCAAGGGAGTCGGCACCATATATTTT.

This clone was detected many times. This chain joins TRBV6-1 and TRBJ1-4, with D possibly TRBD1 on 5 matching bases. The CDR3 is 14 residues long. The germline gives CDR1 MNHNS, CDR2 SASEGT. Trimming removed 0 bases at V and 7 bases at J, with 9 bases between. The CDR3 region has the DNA TGTGCCAGCAGTGAAGCGCAGGGTTTTGAAAAACTGTTTTTT. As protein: CASSEAQGFEKLFF.

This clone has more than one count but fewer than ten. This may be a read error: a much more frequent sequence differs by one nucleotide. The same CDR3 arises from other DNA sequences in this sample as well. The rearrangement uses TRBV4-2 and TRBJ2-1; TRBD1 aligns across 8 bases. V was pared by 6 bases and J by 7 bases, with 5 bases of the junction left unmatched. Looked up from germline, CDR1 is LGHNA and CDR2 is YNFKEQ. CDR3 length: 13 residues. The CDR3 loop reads CASSKGDRNEQFF. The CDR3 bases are TGTGCCAGCAGTAAAGGGGACAGGAATGAGCAGTTCTTC.

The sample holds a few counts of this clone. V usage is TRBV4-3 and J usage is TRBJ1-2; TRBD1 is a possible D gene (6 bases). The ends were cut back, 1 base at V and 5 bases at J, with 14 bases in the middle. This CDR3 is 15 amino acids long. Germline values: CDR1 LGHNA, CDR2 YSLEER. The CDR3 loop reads CASSQVLGQPYGYTF. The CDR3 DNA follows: TGCGCCAGCAGCCAAGTTTTGGGACAACCTTATGGCTACACCTTC.

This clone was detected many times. Here the CDR3 DNA reads TGTGCCAGCAGCTTCGGTCGAGATACGCAGTATTTT. It codes for CASSFGRDTQYF. V and J are TRBV7-2 and TRBJ2-3, with unresolved D. This CDR3 spans 12 amino acids. Germline CDR1 reads SGHTA; CDR2 reads FQGNSA. Trimming removed 3 bases from V and 5 bases from J, with 6 bases in between.

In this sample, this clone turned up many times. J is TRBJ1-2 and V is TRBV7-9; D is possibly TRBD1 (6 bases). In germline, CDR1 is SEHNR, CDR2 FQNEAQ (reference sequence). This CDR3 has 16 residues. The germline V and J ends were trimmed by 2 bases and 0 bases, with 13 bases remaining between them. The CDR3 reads CASSLQGTTANYGYTF. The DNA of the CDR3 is TGTGCCAGCAGCTTACAGGGGACTACCGCTAACTATGGCTACACCTTC. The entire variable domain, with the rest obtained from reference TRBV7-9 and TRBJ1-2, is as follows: DTGVSQNPRHKITKRGQNVTFRCDPISEHNRLYWYRQTLGQGPEFLTYFQNEAQLEKSRLLSDRFSAERPKGSFSTLEIQRTEQGDSAMYLCASSLQGTTANYGYTFGSGTRLTVV.

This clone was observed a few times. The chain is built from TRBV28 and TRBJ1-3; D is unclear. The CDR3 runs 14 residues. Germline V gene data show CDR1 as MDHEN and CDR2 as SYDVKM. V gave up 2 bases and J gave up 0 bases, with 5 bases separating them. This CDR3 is CASSLISSGNTIYF. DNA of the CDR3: TGTGCCAGCAGTTTAATTAGCTCTGGAAACACCATATATTTT.

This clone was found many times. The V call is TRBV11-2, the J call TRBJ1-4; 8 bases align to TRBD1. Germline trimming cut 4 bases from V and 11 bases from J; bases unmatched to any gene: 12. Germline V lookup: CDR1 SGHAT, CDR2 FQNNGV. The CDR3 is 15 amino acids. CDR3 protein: CASSYGQGIGWKLFF. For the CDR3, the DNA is TGTGCCAGCAGCTACGGACAGGGAATAGGGTGGAAACTGTTTTTT.

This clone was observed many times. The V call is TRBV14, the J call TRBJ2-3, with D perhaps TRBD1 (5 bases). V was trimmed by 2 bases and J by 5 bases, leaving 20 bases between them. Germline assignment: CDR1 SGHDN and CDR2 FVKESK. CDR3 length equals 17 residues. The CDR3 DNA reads TGTGCCAGCAGCCAACTCCAAGACAGTGCTAGGATAGATACGCAGTATTTT. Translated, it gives CASSQLQDSARIDTQYF.

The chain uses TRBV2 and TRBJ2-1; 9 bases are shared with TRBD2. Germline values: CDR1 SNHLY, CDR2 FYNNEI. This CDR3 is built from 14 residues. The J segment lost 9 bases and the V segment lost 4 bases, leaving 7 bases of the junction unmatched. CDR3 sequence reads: CASSASGEGGEQFF. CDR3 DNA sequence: TGTGCCAGCAGTGCTAGCGGGGAGGGGGGTGAGCAGTTCTTC. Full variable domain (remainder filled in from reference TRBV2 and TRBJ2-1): EPEVTQTPSHQVTQMGQEVILRCVPISNHLYFYWYRQILGQKVEFLVSFYNNEISEKSEIFDDQFSVERPDGSNFTLKIRSTKLEDSAMYFCASSASGEGGEQFFGPGTRLTVL.

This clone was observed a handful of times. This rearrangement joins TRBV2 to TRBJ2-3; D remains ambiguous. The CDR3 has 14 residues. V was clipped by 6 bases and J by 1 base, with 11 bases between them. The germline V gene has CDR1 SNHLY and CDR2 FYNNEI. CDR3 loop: CASRVEWGTDTQYF. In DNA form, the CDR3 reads TGTGCCAGCAGGGTGGAGTGGGGCACAGATACGCAGTATTTT. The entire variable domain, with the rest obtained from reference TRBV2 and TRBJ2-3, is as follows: EPEVTQTPSHQVTQMGQEVILRCVPISNHLYFYWYRQILGQKVEFLVSFYNNEISEKSEIFDDQFSVERPDGSNFTLKIRSTKLEDSAMYFCASRVEWGTDTQYFGPGTRLTVL.

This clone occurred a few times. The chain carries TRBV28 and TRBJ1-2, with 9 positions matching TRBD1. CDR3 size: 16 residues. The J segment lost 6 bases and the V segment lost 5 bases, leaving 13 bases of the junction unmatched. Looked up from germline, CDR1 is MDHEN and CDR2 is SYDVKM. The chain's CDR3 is CASSVRTGVRKHGYTF. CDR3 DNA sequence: TGTGCCAGCAGTGTAAGGACAGGGGTCCGGAAACATGGCTACACCTTC.

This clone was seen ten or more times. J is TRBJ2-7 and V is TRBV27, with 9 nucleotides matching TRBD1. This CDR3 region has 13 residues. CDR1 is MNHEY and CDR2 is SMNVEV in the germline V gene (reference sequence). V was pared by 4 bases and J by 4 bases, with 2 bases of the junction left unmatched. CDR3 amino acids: CASSSQGAYEQYF. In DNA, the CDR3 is TGTGCCAGCAGTTCACAGGGGGCGTACGAGCAGTACTTC.

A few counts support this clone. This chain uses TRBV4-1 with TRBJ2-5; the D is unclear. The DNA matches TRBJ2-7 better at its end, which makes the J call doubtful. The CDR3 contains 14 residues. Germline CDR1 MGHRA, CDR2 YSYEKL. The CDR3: CASSQERGSYEQYF. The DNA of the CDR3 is TGCGCCAGCAGCCAAGAACGAGGCTCCTACGAGCAGTACTTC.

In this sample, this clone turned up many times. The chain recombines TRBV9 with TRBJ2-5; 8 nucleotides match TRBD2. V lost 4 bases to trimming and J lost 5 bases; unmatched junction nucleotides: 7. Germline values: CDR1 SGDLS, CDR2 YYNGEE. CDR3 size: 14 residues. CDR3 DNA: TGTGCCAGCAGCTCCGCGGGGGGAGGGGAGACCCAGTACTTC. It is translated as CASSSAGGGETQYF.

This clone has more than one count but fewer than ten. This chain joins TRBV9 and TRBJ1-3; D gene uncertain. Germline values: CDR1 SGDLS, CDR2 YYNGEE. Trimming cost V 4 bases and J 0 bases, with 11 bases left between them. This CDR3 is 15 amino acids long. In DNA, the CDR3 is TGTGCCAGCAGCCACGGCGGTTCCTCTGGAAACACCATATATTTT. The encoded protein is CASSHGGSSGNTIYF.

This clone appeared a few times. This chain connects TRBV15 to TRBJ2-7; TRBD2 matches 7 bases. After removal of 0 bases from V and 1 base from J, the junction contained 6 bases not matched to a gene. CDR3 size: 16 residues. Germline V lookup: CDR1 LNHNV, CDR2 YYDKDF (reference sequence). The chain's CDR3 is CATSRDFSGRSYEQYF. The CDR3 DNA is TGTGCCACCAGCAGAGATTTTAGCGGGCGTTCCTACGAGCAGTACTTC.

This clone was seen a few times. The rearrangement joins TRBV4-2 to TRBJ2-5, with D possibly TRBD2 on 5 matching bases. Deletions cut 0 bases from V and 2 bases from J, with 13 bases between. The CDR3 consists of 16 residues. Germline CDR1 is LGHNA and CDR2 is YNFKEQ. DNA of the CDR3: TGTGCCAGCAGCCAAGACCCGGTACCGGGGCAAGAGACCCAGTACTTC. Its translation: CASSQDPVPGQETQYF.

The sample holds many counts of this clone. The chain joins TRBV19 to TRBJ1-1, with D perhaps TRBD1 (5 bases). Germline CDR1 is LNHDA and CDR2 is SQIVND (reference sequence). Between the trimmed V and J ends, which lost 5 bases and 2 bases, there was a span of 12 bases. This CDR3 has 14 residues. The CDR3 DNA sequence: TGTGCCAGTAGTTGGGGCGTCCCAAACACTGAAGCTTTCTTT. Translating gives CASSWGVPNTEAFF.

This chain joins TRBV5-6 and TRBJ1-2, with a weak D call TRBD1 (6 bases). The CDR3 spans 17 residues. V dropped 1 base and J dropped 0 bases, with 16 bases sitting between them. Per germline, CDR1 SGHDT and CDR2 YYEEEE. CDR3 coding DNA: TGTGCCAGCAGCTTGAAGCGGGACACACTCGCTAACTATGGCTACACCTTC. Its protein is CASSLKRDTLANYGYTF. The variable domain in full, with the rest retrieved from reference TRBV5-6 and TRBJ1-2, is DAGVTQSPTHLIKTRGQQVTLRCSPKSGHDTVSWYQQALGQGPQFIFQYYEEEERQRGNFPDRFSGHQFPNYSSELNVNALLLGDSALYLCASSLKRDTLANYGYTFGSGTRLTVV.

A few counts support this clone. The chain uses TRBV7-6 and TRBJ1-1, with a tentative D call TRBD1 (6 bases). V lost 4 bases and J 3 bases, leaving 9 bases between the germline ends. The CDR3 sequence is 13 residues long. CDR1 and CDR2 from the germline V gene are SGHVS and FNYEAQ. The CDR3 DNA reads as TGTGCCAGCAGCTGGTCAGGGGACACTGAAGCTTTCTTT. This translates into CASSWSGDTEAFF. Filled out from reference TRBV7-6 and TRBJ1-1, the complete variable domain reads GAGVSQSPRYKVTKRGQDVALRCDPISGHVSLYWYRQALGQGPEFLTYFNYEAQQDKSGLPNDRFSAERPEGSISTLTIQRTEQRDSAMYRCASSWSGDTEAFFGQGTRLTVV.

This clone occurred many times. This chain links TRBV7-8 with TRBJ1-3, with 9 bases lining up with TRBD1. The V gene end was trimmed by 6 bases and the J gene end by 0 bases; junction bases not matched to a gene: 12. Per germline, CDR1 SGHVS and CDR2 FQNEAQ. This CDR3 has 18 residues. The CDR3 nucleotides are TGTGCCAGCAGTCAGACCGCTACGACAGGGGGCTCTGGAAACACCATATATTTT. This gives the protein CASSQTATTGGSGNTIYF.